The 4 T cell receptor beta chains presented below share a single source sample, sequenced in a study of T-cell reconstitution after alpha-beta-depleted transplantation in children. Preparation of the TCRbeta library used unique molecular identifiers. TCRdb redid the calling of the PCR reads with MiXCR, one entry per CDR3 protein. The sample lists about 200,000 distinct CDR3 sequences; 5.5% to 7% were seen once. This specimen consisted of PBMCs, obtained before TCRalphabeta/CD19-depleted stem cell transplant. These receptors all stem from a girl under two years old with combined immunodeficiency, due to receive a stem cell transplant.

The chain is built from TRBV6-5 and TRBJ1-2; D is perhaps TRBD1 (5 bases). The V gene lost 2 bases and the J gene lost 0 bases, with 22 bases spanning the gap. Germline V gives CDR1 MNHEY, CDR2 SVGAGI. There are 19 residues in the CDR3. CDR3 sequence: CASSYLETPTAFSNYGYTF. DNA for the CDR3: TGTGCCAGCAGTTACCTCGAGACCCCGACAGCCTTCTCTAACTATGGCTACACCTTC.

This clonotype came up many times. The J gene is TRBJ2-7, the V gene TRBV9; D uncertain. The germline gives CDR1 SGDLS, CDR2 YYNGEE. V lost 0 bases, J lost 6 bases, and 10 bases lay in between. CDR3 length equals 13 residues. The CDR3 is CASSVALKGEQYF. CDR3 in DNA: TGTGCCAGCAGCGTAGCTCTGAAGGGCGAGCAGTACTTC.

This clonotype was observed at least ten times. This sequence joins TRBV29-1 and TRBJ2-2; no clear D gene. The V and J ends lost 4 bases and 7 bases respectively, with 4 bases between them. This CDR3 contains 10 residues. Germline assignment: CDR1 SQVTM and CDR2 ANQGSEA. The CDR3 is CSVVVGELFF. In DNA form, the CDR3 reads TGCAGCGTTGTAGTCGGGGAGCTGTTTTTT.

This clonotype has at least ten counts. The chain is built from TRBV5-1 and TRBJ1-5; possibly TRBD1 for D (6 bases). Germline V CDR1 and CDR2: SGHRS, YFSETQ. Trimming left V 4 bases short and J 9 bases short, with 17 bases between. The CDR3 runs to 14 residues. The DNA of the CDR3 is TGCGCCAGCAGCCCGGACAGCCCGCGGGGGCCCCAGCATTTT. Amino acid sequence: CASSPDSPRGPQHF.